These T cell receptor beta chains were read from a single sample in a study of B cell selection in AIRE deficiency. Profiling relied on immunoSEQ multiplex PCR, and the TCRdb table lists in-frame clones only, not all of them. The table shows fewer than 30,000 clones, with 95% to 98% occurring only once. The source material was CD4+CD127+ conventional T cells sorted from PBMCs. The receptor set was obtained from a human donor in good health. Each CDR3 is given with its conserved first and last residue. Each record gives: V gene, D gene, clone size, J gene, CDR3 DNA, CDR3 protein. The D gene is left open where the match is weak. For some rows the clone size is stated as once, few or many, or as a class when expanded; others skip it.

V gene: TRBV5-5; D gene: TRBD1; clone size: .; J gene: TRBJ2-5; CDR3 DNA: TGTGCCAGCAGCTCGCCGGGACAGGGTGCGGAGACCCAGTACTTC; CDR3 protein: CASSSPGQGAETQYF
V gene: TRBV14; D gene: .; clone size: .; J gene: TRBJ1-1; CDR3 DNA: TGTGCCAGCAGCCAAAATTGGTACACTGAAGCTTTCTTT; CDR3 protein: CASSQNWYTEAFF
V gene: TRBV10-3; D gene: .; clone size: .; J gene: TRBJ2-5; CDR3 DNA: TGTGCCATCAGCGAGCAGGGCCGGCGGGAGACCCAGTACTTC; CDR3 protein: CAISEQGRRETQYF
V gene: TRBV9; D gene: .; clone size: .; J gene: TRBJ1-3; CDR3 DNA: TGTGCCAGCAGCTTGACCAGAAAACTAACTGGAAACACCATATATTTT; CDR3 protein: CASSLTRKLTGNTIYF
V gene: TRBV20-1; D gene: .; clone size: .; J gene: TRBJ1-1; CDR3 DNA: TGCAGTGCTTCAAGGAACACTGAAGCTTTCTTT; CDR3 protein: CSASRNTEAFF
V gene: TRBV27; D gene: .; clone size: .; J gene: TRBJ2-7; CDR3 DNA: TGTGCCAGCAGCATAGGGGGTGGGCGGGTGGTCTACGAGCAGTACTTC; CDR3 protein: CASSIGGGRVVYEQYF
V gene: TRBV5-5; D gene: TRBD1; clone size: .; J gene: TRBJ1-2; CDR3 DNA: TGTGCCAGCAGCTCCGGACAGGGAGGCGTCTATGGCTACACCTTC; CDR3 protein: CASSSGQGGVYGYTF
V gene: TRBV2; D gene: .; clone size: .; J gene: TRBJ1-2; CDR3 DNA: TGTGCCAGCGGGGGGGACGTAGGCTACACCTTC; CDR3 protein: CASGGDVGYTF
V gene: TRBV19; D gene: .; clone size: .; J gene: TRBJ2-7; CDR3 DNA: TGTGCCAGTAGACCATCCGGTGTTAGCGGAGGCGAGCAGTACTTC; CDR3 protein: CASRPSGVSGGEQYF
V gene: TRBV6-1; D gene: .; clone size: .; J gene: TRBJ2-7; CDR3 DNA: TGTGCCAGCAGTGGGGCTAACTCCTACGAGCAGTACTTC; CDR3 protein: CASSGANSYEQYF
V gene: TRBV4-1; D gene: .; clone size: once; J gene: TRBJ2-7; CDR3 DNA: TGCGCCAGCAGCCAAAATGCCGGGAGTACCTACGAGCAGTACTTC; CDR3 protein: CASSQNAGSTYEQYF
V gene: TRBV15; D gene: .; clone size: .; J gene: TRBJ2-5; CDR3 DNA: TGTGCCACCAGCGGCGGACTGTACCAAGAGACCCAGTACTTC; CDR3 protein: CATSGGLYQETQYF
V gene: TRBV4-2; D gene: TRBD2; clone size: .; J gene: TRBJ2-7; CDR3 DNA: TGTGCCAGCAGCCCTATAAGCGGGAACTACGAGCAGTACTTC; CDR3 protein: CASSPISGNYEQYF
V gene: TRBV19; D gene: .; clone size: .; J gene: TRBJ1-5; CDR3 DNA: TGTGCCAGTAACTGGGGGGAAAGTAGCAATCAGCCCCAGCATTTT; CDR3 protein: CASNWGESSNQPQHF
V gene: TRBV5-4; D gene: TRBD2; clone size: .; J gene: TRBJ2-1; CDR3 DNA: TGTGCCAGCAAAGGAGGGTTTAGCGGGAGTAAGAGCTCCTACAATGAGCAGTTCTTC; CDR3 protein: CASKGGFSGSKSSYNEQFF